A selection of T cell receptor beta chains follows, all from one sample in a study of T-cell memory formation after mild COVID-19. TCRdb re-analysed the 5' RACE reads in MiXCR, keeping a single row per CDR3 protein. The table shows around 440,000 distinct CDR3 sequences, with 15% to 20% occurring only once. The material sequenced was PBMCs or a T cell subset sorted from them (not recorded which). Receptor source: an adult woman who had mild COVID-19 (a few samples of this study predate the infection). Cell type and time point are not known. CDR3s include the opening cysteine and the closing phenylalanine or tryptophan. The D gene is left open where the match is weak. Part of the rows lack a size; the others show once, few, many or a class for expanded clones.

j_gene | abundance | d_gene | v_gene | CDR3aa | CDR3nt
TRBJ2-3 | - | TRBD2 | TRBV7-9 | CASSSIRFGTSGSREDTQYF | TGTGCCAGCAGCTCTATCCGGTTCGGGACTAGCGGTTCGAGGGAAGATACGCAGTATTTT
TRBJ1-1 | few | - | TRBV13 | CASSLGRYEAFF | TGTGCCAGCAGCCTCGGGCGCTATGAAGCTTTCTTT
TRBJ1-2 | few | TRBD1 | TRBV14 | CASSQDRFGDYGYTF | TGTGCCAGCAGCCAGGACAGGTTCGGGGACTATGGCTACACCTTC
TRBJ2-7 | few | TRBD2 | TRBV4-2 | CASSQPKRGDSYEQYF | TGTGCCAGCAGCCAACCTAAACGGGGGGACTCCTACGAGCAGTACTTC
TRBJ2-3 | few | TRBD2 | TRBV7-9 | CASSVLTSGSPATDTQYF | TGTGCCAGCAGCGTTTTGACTAGCGGGAGCCCGGCAACAGATACGCAGTATTTT
TRBJ1-1 | - | TRBD1 | TRBV5-5 | CASSHVPGQGNTEAFF | TGTGCCAGCAGCCATGTGCCCGGACAGGGGAACACTGAAGCTTTCTTT
TRBJ1-5 | - | - | TRBV24-1 | CATSDSGKLGNQPQHF | TGTGCCACCAGTGATTCCGGGAAACTGGGCAATCAGCCCCAGCATTTT
TRBJ2-3 | - | - | TRBV30 | CAWSVSSPPDTQYF | TGTGCCTGGAGTGTGTCCTCCCCCCCAGATACGCAGTATTTT
TRBJ1-1 | - | TRBD1 | TRBV5-5 | CASSLDRVRTEAFF | TGTGCCAGCAGCTTAGACAGGGTAAGGACTGAAGCTTTCTTT
TRBJ1-3 | many | - | TRBV6-5 | CASSQGLSGNTIYF | TGTGCCAGCTCCCAGGGGCTCTCTGGAAACACCATATATTTT
TRBJ1-6 | - | - | TRBV7-2 | CASSWTTKRALHF | TGTGCCAGCAGCTGGACAACGAAAAGGGCCCTCCACTTT
TRBJ2-7 | - | - | TRBV5-4 | CASSLDRRYEQYF | TGTGCCAGCAGCTTGGATCGGCGGTACGAGCAGTACTTC
TRBJ2-7 | - | TRBD1 | TRBV7-9 | CASSLEGQGEYF | TGTGCCAGCAGCTTAGAAGGACAGGGGGAGTACTTC
TRBJ2-1 | few | TRBD2 | TRBV12-3/TRBV12-4 | CASSWGEGRGQFF | TGTGCCAGCAGTTGGGGGGAGGGCCGGGGGCAGTTCTTC
TRBJ1-5 | - | - | TRBV12-3/TRBV12-4 | CASSFKGSQHF | TGTGCCAGCAGTTTCAAGGGATCCCAGCATTTT
TRBJ2-1 | few | - | TRBV4-3 | CASSQGSRGTYNEQFF | TGCGCCAGCAGCCAAGGGTCCAGGGGAACCTACAATGAGCAGTTCTTC
TRBJ2-5 | - | TRBD2 | TRBV7-2 | CASSLGREGRKTQYF | TGTGCCAGCAGCTTGGGGCGGGAGGGGCGGAAGACCCAGTACTTC
TRBJ2-1 | few | - | TRBV12-3/TRBV12-4 | CASRLAGHNEQFF | TGTGCCAGCAGGCTTGCGGGTCACAATGAGCAGTTCTTC
TRBJ1-1 | - | - | TRBV29-1 | CSVEEHKRGGEAFF | TGCAGCGTTGAGGAGCACAAGCGGGGAGGTGAAGCTTTCTTT
TRBJ2-3 | few | TRBD1 | TRBV24-1 | CATSDYRGSITDTQYF | TGTGCCACCAGTGATTACAGGGGCTCCATCACAGATACGCAGTATTTT
TRBJ2-6 | - | TRBD2 | TRBV7-9 | CASSVPNSGRSGANVLTF | TGTGCCAGCAGCGTCCCGAATAGCGGGAGGTCTGGGGCCAACGTCCTGACTTTC
TRBJ2-7 | - | - | TRBV20-1 | CSARHPRGSSYEQYF | TGCAGTGCTAGGCACCCACGGGGGAGCTCCTACGAGCAGTACTTC
TRBJ2-5 | few | - | TRBV6-5 | CASSYSHDGRKTQYF | TGTGCCAGCAGTTACTCCCACGACGGCCGAAAGACCCAGTACTTC
TRBJ2-3 | - | - | TRBV6-5 | CASSYALKSDTQYF | TGTGCCAGCAGTTACGCCCTCAAGTCGGATACGCAGTATTTT
TRBJ1-1 | - | TRBD1 | TRBV11-2 | CASIQGGTTALNTEAFF | TGTGCCAGCATCCAGGGGGGGACCACGGCTTTGAACACTGAAGCTTTCTTT
TRBJ2-7 | - | TRBD2 | TRBV11-2 | CASRLLAGEGYEQYF | TGTGCCAGCAGGTTGTTGGCGGGAGAGGGGTACGAGCAGTACTTC
TRBJ2-5 | few | TRBD2 | TRBV20-1 | CSATGLAGVGETQYF | TGCAGTGCCACGGGACTAGCGGGAGTTGGAGAGACCCAGTACTTC
TRBJ2-1 | - | TRBD2 | TRBV3-1 | CASSHPGTSPEQFF | TGTGCCAGCAGCCACCCCGGGACTAGCCCTGAGCAGTTCTTC